Below are 11 T cell receptor beta chains sequenced from a single sample in a study of monozygotic twins with inflammatory bowel disease. With the 5' RACE reads reprocessed, TCRdb shows one record per CDR3 protein and no DNA. The repertoire table contains 150,000 to 200,000 distinct CDR3 sequences. The sequenced material came from blood. The origin of the receptors is a human donor with ulcerative colitis or Crohn's disease, or a healthy co-twin of an affected twin (not recorded which).

The chain has TRBV18 and TRBJ2-5; TCRdb's D call, TRBD1, is unchecked because there is no DNA. This CDR3 contains 14 residues. Germline V CDR1 and CDR2: KGHSH, LQKENI. The chain's CDR3 is CASSPAGARETQYF. The whole variable domain, remainder taken from reference TRBV18 and TRBJ2-5, is NAGVMQNPRHLVRRRGQEARLRCSPMKGHSHVYWYRQLPEEGLKFMVYLQKENIIDESGMPKERFSAEFPKEGPSILRIQQVVRGDSAAYFCASSPAGARETQYFGPGTRLLVL.

V gene TRBV6-5 combines with J gene TRBJ1-5; the D gene TCRdb calls, TRBD1, cannot be checked with no DNA. Per the germline V gene, CDR1 is MNHEY and CDR2 is SVGAGI. This CDR3 comprises 15 residues. The CDR3 loop reads CASSTGERSNQPQHF.

J is TRBJ2-1 and V is TRBV29-1; TCRdb designates TRBD2, a call that cannot be tested without DNA. The germline V gene encodes CDR1 SQVTM and CDR2 ANQGSEA. There are 16 residues in the CDR3. The CDR3 protein is CSVEGASGRAYNEQFF.

The chain couples TRBV10-3 to TRBJ2-7; without DNA, the TCRdb call of TRBD1 cannot be checked. The CDR3 is 13 residues long. Germline V lookup: CDR1 ENHRY, CDR2 SYGVKD. The CDR3 protein is CAISPGHNYEQYF.

This rearrangement joins TRBV7-2 to TRBJ2-1; TCRdb's assignment of TRBD2 cannot be checked, as there is no DNA. Looked up from germline, CDR1 is SGHTA and CDR2 is FQGNSA. CDR3 size: 17 residues. The CDR3 sequence is CASSLALTRGGYNEQFF.

This chain joins TRBV7-8 and TRBJ2-3; TCRdb lists TRBD2, though no DNA is available to test this call. Looked up from germline, CDR1 is SGHVS and CDR2 is FQNEAQ. The CDR3 spans 13 residues. CDR3 sequence reads: CASSPGTHNAQYF.

The chain carries TRBV7-6 and TRBJ1-1; there is no DNA to check the TCRdb D call of TRBD1. Per germline, CDR1 SGHVS and CDR2 FNYEAQ. The length of the CDR3 is 12 residues. CDR3 protein: CASSPAGTEAFF.

The chain couples TRBV4-1 to TRBJ2-1; there is no DNA to check the TCRdb D call of TRBD2. Germline CDR1 and CDR2: MGHRA and YSYEKL. The CDR3 totals 16 residues. The CDR3 loop reads CASSQEGVSFYNEQFF.

The chain joins TRBV28 to TRBJ1-1; TCRdb indicates TRBD1, and absent DNA this call remains unverified. This CDR3 spans 14 amino acids. Germline assignment: CDR1 MDHEN and CDR2 SYDVKM. The CDR3 reads CASSFPRTVPEAFF.

The V and J genes are TRBV29-1 and TRBJ2-5; TCRdb calls TRBD1, which cannot be checked without DNA. The germline CDR1 and CDR2 sequences are SQVTM and ANQGSEA. This CDR3 has 13 amino acids. The CDR3 here is CSVNLGQGETQYF.

The gene calls are TRBV19 and TRBJ1-1; TCRdb designates TRBD1, a call that cannot be tested without DNA. Germline V gene lookup returns CDR1 LNHDA and CDR2 SQIVND (reference sequence). This CDR3 region has 17 residues. The CDR3 loop reads CASSITRGAILNTEAFF. The variable domain in full, with the rest retrieved from reference TRBV19 and TRBJ1-1, is DGGITQSPKYLFRKEGQNVTLSCEQNLNHDAMYWYRQDPGQGLRLIYYSQIVNDFQKGDIAEGYSVSREKKESFPLTVTSAQKNPTAFYLCASSITRGAILNTEAFFGQGTRLTVV.